This T cell receptor beta chain was documented in a study of blood T cell repertoires in COVID-19. Turning to the study itself: Acute and convalescent COVID-19 specimens originated in the United States, Italy and Spain. Sources were T cells, B-cell-depleted T cells, or PBMCs; the material itself was cDNA or gDNA.

Authors' processing steps: By means of reference gene primer amplification, nucleated cell counts were estimated. Repertoires were generated with immunoSEQ multiplex PCR, while TCRdb's copy carries only in-frame clones and drops some. From that table come the V and J calls and clone size; the DNA was used to work out D and trimming. This sample has 270,000 or so clones; roughly 85% occur once, and the top ten carry approximately 9%. The CDR3 totals 14 residues. The germline CDR1 and CDR2 sequences are MDHEN and SYDVKM. V shed 5 bases and J shed 1 base, with 8 bases lying between them. V and J are TRBV28 and TRBJ1-4; tentatively, D is TRBD1 (6 bases). This TCR came from a woman aged 45-59 years who had recovered from COVID-19. What was sequenced was peripheral blood. The CDR3 bases are TGTGCCAGCAGTGAACAGGGAACTAATGAAAAACTGTTTTTT. This encodes CASSEQGTNEKLFF.